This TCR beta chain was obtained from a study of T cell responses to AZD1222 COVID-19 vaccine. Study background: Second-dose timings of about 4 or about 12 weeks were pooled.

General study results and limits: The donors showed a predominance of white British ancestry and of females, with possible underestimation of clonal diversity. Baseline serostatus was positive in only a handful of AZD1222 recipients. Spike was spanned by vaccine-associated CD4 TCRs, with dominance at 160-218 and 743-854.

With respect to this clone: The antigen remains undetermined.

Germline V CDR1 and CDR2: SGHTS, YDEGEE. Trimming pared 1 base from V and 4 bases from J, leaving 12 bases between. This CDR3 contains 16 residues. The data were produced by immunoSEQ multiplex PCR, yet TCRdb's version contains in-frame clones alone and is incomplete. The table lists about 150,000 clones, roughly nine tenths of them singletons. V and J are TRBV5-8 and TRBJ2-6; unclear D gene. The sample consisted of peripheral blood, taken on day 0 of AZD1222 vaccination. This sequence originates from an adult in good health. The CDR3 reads CASSLSPGPGANVLTF. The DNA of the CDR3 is TGTGCCAGCAGCTTGTCGCCGGGCCCAGGGGCCAACGTCCTGACTTTC.